This entry lists 20 T cell receptor beta chains sequenced from one sample in a study of Graves' ophthalmopathy and Graves' hyperthyroidism. Amplified material comprised TCR beta CDR3 regions derived from RNA transcripts. HTBI primers served in a first-round RT-PCR, which a second-round multiplex PCR followed. MiXCR, applied by TCRdb to the multiplex PCR reads, yields one record per CDR3 protein. The sample has some 750,000 distinct CDR3 sequences, roughly 41% seen once. Sequenced input: peripheral blood. These receptors were taken from an adult man with Graves' ophthalmopathy.

The chain carries TRBV6-2 or TRBV6-3 and TRBJ2-5, with unresolved D. The CDR3 loop spans 14 amino acids. V lost 2 bases, J lost 2 bases, and 9 bases lay in between. Germline V lookup: CDR1 MNHEY, CDR2 SVGEGT. CDR3 protein: CASSYVSPQETQYF. The CDR3 bases are TGTGCCAGCAGTTACGTGTCACCTCAAGAGACCCAGTACTTC.

The rearrangement uses TRBV10-3 and TRBJ1-2, with D perhaps TRBD1 (6 bases). CDR3 length: 16 amino acids. The germline gives CDR1 ENHRY, CDR2 SYGVKD. With 11 bases removed from V and 4 bases from J, the gap between germline ends came to 26 bases. This chain's CDR3 is CAGSYGGATGVYGYTF. The CDR3 DNA reads as TGTGCCGGCAGTTACGGGGGGGCGACCGGGGTCTATGGCTACACCTTC.

This chain joins TRBV2 and TRBJ2-7; TRBD2 matches 7 bases. CDR1 and CDR2 from the germline V gene are SNHLY and FYNNEI. The CDR3 runs 14 residues. V shed 2 bases and J 4 bases; nucleotides not matched to a gene: 5. The CDR3 DNA reads TGTGCCAGCAGTGAATGGGGGGGTCGGTACGAGCAGTACTTC. Its protein product is CASSEWGGRYEQYF.

This clonotype occurred a few times. The chain combines TRBV20-1 with TRBJ2-7; D may be TRBD1 (5 bases). Germline values: CDR1 DFQATT, CDR2 SNEGSKA (reference sequence). The CDR3 totals 12 residues. With 2 bases removed from V and 3 bases from J, the gap between germline ends came to 8 bases. CDR3 amino acids: CSARFDSYEQYF. The CDR3 DNA is TGCAGTGCTAGATTTGACAGCTACGAGCAGTACTTC.

V usage is TRBV7-9 and J usage is TRBJ2-2; possibly TRBD1 for D (5 bases). The germline CDR1 and CDR2 sequences are SEHNR and FQNEAQ (reference sequence). This CDR3 spans 14 amino acids. With 5 bases removed from V and 5 bases from J, the gap between germline ends came to 12 bases. Here the CDR3 reads CASSPSGITGELFF. The CDR3 DNA is TGTGCCAGCAGCCCCTCAGGGATTACCGGGGAGCTGTTTTTT.

This clonotype was picked up a small number of times. The chain is built from TRBV12-3 or TRBV12-4 and TRBJ1-1; tentatively, D is TRBD1 (5 bases). The CDR3 extends over 14 amino acids. V was shortened by 6 bases and J by 0 bases, with 11 bases between the two germline ends. CDR3 nucleotides: TGTGCCAGCAGGGGGCTTGGGTTGAACACTGAAGCTTTCTTT. This codes for CASRGLGLNTEAFF.

This clonotype was found many times. The chain is built from TRBV6-4 and TRBJ1-5, with no clear D. V shed 8 bases and J shed 9 bases, with 8 bases lying between them. There are 10 residues in the CDR3. Germline loops: CDR1 MRHNA, CDR2 SNTAGT. In nucleotides, the CDR3 is TGTGCCAGCCTCCGGAGGCCCCAGCATTTT. It specifies CASLRRPQHF.

This clonotype showed up just a few times. The chain employs TRBV20-1 and TRBJ2-7; D ambiguous. Deletions cut 0 bases from V and 7 bases from J, with 10 bases between. The CDR3 has 12 residues. Germline CDR1 is DFQATT and CDR2 is SNEGSKA (reference sequence). DNA of the CDR3: TGCAGTGCTAGAGAGTCCCCGACAGAGCAGTACTTC. As protein: CSARESPTEQYF.

Worth noting for this clonotype: The CDR3 does not end in the conserved phenylalanine or tryptophan, so this is likely a read error. The chain joins TRBV12-3 or TRBV12-4 to TRBJ1-6, with 7 bases that match TRBD1. The trim removed 7 bases at V and 7 bases at J, leaving 7 bases unmatched. The CDR3 extends over 14 amino acids. The CDR3 protein is CASTFTGENSPLHL. In DNA form, the CDR3 reads TGTGCCAGCACCTTTACAGGGGAGAATTCACCCCTCCACCTT.

A word on this clonotype: A read error may explain this, as a much larger clone is one base away. The V gene is TRBV10-3, the J gene TRBJ2-5; 9 bases fit TRBD2. Looked up from germline, CDR1 is ENHRY and CDR2 is SYGVKD. With V trimmed by 7 bases and J by 0 bases, 3 bases remained unmatched. The CDR3 totals 14 residues. In nucleotides, the CDR3 is TGTGCCATCAACGGACTAGCGCACCAAGAGACCCAGTACTTC. Residues: CAINGLAHQETQYF.

About this clonotype itself: Its ends do not fully match the called genes, so a read error is possible. The rearrangement uses TRBV12-3 or TRBV12-4 and TRBJ2-5, with TRBD2 identical over 8 bases. This CDR3 region has 15 residues. The CDR3 region is CASNLRAGEAKTQYF. The DNA of the CDR3 is TGTGCCAGCAATTTAAGAGCGGGAGAGGCAAAGACCCAGTACTTC.

As to this clonotype: The final CDR3 position lacks the conserved phenylalanine or tryptophan, pointing to a likely read error. The DNA is omitted, as the CDR3 cannot be located on it reliably, and the CDR3 follows TCRdb's listing. The V call is TRBV10-3, the J call TRBJ1-3. Germline V gene lookup returns CDR1 ENHRY and CDR2 SYGVKD. The CDR3 spans 9 amino acids, including both terminal residues. The CDR3 sequence is CAINREGDT.

The chain uses TRBV20-1 and TRBJ2-7; 16 nucleotides align to TRBD2. The CDR3 totals 15 residues. The V gene end was trimmed by 6 bases and the J gene end by 6 bases; junction bases not matched to a gene: 8. Germline assignment: CDR1 DFQATT and CDR2 SNEGSKA (reference sequence). The CDR3 protein is CSAPGLAGGVREQYF. CDR3 bases: TGCAGTGCCCCGGGACTAGCGGGAGGGGTTCGCGAGCAGTACTTC.

The rearrangement joins TRBV2 to TRBJ2-2; 8 bases map to TRBD1. Germline V gene data show CDR1 as SNHLY and CDR2 as FYNNEI. V lost 7 bases, J lost 3 bases, and 1 base stayed unmatched. The CDR3 has 13 residues. CDR3 region: CASMTGDTGELFF. Here the CDR3 DNA reads TGTGCCAGCATGACAGGGGACACCGGGGAGCTGTTTTTT.

The chain has TRBV11-2 and TRBJ1-4, with unresolved D. Germline CDR1 reads SGHAT; CDR2 reads FQNNGV. This CDR3 is built from 13 residues. V gave up 2 bases and J gave up 6 bases, with 7 bases separating them. CDR3 protein: CASSLKVDEKLFF. In DNA, the CDR3 is TGTGCCAGCAGCTTAAAAGTCGATGAAAAACTGTTTTTT.

This chain joins TRBV4-1 and TRBJ1-2, with a possible D match to TRBD1 (5 bases). This CDR3 region has 15 residues. Trimming removed 4 bases at V and 0 bases at J, with 12 bases between. Germline V gene lookup returns CDR1 MGHRA and CDR2 YSYEKL. The CDR3 protein is CASSPQGRTNYGYTF. For the CDR3, the DNA is TGCGCCAGCAGCCCCCAGGGCAGGACTAACTATGGCTACACCTTC.

Concerning this clonotype: Likely a read error: the CDR3 ends without its conserved phenylalanine or tryptophan. The V and J genes are TRBV11-2 and TRBJ1-2, with D tentatively TRBD1 (5 bases). The CDR3 totals 14 residues. Germline V lookup: CDR1 SGHAT, CDR2 FQNNGV. V lost 6 bases, J lost 4 bases, and 15 bases lay in between. CDR3 DNA sequence: TGTGCCAGCAGTTGGAAGACAGATTTCTATGGCTACACCCTC. Translation gives CASSWKTDFYGYTL.

This clonotype was found many times. The chain combines TRBV2 with TRBJ2-7; TRBD1 matches at 7 bases. With 9 bases clipped from V and 3 bases from J, the junction kept 2 bases outside the gene matches. This CDR3 contains 11 residues. Germline loops: CDR1 SNHLY, CDR2 FYNNEI. The CDR3 protein is CASGQVYEQYF. In DNA form, the CDR3 reads TGTGCCAGTGGACAGGTCTACGAGCAGTACTTC.

J is TRBJ1-1 and V is TRBV12-3 or TRBV12-4, with unresolved D. V was shortened by 3 bases and J by 6 bases, with 20 bases between the two germline ends. This CDR3 comprises 16 residues. CDR3 amino acids: CASSFSIVGRTPEAFF. CDR3 sequence (DNA): TGTGCCAGCAGTTTCTCTATAGTTGGCCGAACGCCTGAAGCTTTCTTT.

This chain uses TRBV5-1 with TRBJ2-7; TRBD1 matches 8 bases. V was pared by 5 bases and J by 5 bases, with 6 bases of the junction left unmatched. The germline CDR1 and CDR2 sequences are SGHRS and YFSETQ. The CDR3 sequence is 13 residues long. This CDR3 is CASRDTGGHEQYF. CDR3 nucleotide sequence: TGCGCCAGCAGAGATACAGGGGGGCACGAGCAGTACTTC.